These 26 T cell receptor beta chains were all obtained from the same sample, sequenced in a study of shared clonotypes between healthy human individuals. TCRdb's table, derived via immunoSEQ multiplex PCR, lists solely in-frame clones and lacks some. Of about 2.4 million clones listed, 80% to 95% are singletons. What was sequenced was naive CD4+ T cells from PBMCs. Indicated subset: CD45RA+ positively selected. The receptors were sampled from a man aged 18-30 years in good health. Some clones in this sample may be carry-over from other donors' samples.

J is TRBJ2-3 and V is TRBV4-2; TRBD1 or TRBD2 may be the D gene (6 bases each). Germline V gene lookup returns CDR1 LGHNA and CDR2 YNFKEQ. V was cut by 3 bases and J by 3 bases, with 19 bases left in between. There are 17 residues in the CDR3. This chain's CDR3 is CASSQVLTSTGTDTQYF. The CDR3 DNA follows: TGTGCCAGCAGCCAGGTCCTTACTAGCACAGGGACAGATACGCAGTATTTT.

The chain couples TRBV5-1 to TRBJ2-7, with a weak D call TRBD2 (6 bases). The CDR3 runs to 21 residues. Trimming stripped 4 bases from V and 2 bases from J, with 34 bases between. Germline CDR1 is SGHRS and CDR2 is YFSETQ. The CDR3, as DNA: TGCGCCAGCAGCACACCCTCGGGGGAAGCGGGCTCGACCATGGGGACCTACGAGCAGTACTTC. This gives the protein CASSTPSGEAGSTMGTYEQYF.

The CDR3 loop is CASSLGPGGISYNEQFF. CDR3 DNA: TGTGCCAGCAGCTTGGGACCTGGCGGGATCTCCTACAATGAGCAGTTCTTC. The chain is built from TRBV5-8 and TRBJ2-1, with a weak D call TRBD2 (6 bases). Germline CDR1 reads SGHTS; CDR2 reads YDEGEE. There are 17 residues in the CDR3. V lost 0 bases to trimming and J lost 0 bases, with 13 bases between them.

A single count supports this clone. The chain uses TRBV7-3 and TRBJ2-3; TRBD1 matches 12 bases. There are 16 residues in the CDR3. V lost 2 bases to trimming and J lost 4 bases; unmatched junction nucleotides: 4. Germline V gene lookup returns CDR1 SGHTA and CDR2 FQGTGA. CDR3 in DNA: TGTGCCAGCAGCTTATTGGGACAGGGGGCATCAGATACGCAGTATTTT. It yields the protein CASSLLGQGASDTQYF.

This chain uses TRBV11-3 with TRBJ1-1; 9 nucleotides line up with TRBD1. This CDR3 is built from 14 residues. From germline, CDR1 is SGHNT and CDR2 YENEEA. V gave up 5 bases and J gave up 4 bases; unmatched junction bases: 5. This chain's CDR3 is CASSHRGQGTEAFF. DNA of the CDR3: TGTGCCAGCAGCCACAGGGGGCAAGGCACTGAAGCTTTCTTT.

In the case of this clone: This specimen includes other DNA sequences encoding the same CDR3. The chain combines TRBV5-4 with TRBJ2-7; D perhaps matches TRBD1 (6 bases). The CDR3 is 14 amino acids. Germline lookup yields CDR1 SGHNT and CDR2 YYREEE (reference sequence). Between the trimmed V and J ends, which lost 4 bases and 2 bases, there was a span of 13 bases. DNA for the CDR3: TGTGCCAGCAGCCTCTCGACAGGAACCTACGAGCAGTACTTC. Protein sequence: CASSLSTGTYEQYF.

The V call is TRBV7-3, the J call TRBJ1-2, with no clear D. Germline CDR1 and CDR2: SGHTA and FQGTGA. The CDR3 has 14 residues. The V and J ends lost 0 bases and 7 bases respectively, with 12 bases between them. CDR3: CASSLTPAGSGYTF. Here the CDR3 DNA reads TGTGCCAGCAGCTTAACCCCAGCCGGTAGTGGCTACACCTTC. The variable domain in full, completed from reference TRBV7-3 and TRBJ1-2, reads GAGVSQTPSNKVTEKGKYVELRCDPISGHTALYWYRQSLGQGPEFLIYFQGTGAADDSGLPNDRFFAVRPEGSVSTLKIQRTERGDSAVYLCASSLTPAGSGYTFGSGTRLTVV.

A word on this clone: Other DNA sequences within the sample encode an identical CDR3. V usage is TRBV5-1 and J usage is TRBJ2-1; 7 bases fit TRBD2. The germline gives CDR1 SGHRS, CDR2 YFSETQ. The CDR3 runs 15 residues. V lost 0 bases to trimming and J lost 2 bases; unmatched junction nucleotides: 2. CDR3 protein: CASSLGLAAYNEQFF. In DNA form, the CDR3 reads TGCGCCAGCAGCTTGGGTCTAGCGGCCTACAATGAGCAGTTCTTC. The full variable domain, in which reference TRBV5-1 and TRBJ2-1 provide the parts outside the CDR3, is KAGVTQTPRYLIKTRGQQVTLSCSPISGHRSVSWYQQTPGQGLQFLFEYFSETQRNKGNFPGRFSGRQFSNSRSEMNVSTLELGDSALYLCASSLGLAAYNEQFFGPGTRLTVL.

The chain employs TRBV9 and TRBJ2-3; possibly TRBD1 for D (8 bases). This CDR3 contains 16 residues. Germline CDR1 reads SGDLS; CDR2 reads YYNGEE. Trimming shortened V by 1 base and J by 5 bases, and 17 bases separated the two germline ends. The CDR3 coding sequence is TGTGCCAGCAGCGTATACGGACAGGGCGGGGGAGATACGCAGTATTTT. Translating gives CASSVYGQGGGDTQYF.

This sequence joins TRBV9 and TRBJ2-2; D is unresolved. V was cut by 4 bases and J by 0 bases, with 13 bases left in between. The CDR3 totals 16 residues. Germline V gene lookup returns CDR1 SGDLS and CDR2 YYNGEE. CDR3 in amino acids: CASSIDLRTNTGELFF. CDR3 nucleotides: TGTGCCAGCAGCATAGATCTGAGAACGAACACCGGGGAGCTGTTTTTT.

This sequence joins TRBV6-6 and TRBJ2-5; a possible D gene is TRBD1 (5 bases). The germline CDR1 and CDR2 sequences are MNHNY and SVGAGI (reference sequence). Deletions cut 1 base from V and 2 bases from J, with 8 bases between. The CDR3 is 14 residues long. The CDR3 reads CASSYLTVQETQYF. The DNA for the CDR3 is TGTGCCAGCAGTTACTTGACAGTTCAAGAGACCCAGTACTTC.

CDR3 in DNA: TGCGCCAGCAGCCAAGGTAGACAGGGGGTAGGTCAGTTCTTC. This sequence encodes CASSQGRQGVGQFF. The chain combines TRBV4-1 with TRBJ2-1; TRBD1 matches 9 bases. The CDR3 covers 14 residues. V shed 1 base and J 13 bases; nucleotides not matched to a gene: 8. Germline-derived CDR1 and CDR2 are MGHRA and YSYEKL.

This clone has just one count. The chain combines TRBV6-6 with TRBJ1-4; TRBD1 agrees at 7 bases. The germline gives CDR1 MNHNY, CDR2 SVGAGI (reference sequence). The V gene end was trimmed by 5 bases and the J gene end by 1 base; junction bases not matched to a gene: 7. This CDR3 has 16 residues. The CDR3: CASSKPTGVTNEKLFF. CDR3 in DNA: TGTGCCAGCAGTAAGCCAACAGGGGTAACTAATGAAAAACTGTTTTTT.

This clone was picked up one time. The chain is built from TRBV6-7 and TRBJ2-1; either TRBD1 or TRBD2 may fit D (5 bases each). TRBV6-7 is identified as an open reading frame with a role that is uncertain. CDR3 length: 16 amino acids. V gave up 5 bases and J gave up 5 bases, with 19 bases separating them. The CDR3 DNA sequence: TGTGCCAGCAGTGAACATCCGGGGCTAAAGAACAATGAGCAGTTCTTC. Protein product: CASSEHPGLKNNEQFF.

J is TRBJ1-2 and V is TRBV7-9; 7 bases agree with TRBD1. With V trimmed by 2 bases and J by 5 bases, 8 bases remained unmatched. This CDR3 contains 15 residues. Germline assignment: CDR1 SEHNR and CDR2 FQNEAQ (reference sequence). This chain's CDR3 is CASSLIRGTAYGYTF. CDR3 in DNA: TGTGCCAGCAGCTTAATAAGGGGGACAGCATATGGCTACACCTTC.

This CDR3 reads CASSEFSGGDLPEQYF. In DNA, the CDR3 is TGTGCCAGCAGTGAATTTTCGGGGGGCGATTTACCCGAGCAGTACTTC. V and J are TRBV6-1 and TRBJ2-7; D is possibly TRBD2 (7 bases). Germline V gene data show CDR1 as MNHNS and CDR2 as SASEGT. CDR3 size: 16 residues. The V and J ends lost 2 bases and 6 bases respectively, with 20 bases between them.

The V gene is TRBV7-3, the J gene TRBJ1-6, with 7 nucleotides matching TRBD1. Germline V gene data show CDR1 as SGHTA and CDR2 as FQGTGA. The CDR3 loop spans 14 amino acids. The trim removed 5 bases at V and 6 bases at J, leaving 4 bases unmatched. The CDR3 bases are TGTGCCAGCAGCGAACAGGGGAGTAATTCACCCCTCCACTTT. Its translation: CASSEQGSNSPLHF.

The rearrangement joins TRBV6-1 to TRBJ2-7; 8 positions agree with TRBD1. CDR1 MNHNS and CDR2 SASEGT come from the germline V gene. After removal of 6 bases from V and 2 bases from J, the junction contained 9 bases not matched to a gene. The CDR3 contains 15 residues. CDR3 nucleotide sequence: TGTGCCAGCAGACCGGGACAGGTAATAACCTACGAGCAGTACTTC. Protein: CASRPGQVITYEQYF.

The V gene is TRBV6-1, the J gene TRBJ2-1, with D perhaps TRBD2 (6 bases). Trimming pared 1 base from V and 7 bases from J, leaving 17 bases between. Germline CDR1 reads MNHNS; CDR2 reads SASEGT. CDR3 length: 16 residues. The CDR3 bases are TGTGCCAGCAGTGAAGTCGGGAGAGGGGATATAAATGAGCAGTTCTTC. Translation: CASSEVGRGDINEQFF.

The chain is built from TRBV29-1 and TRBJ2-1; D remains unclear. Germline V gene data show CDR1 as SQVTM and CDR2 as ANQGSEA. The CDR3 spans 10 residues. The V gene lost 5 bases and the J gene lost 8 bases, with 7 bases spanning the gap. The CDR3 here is CSVYVHEQFF. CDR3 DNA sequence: TGCAGCGTTTACGTCCATGAGCAGTTCTTC.

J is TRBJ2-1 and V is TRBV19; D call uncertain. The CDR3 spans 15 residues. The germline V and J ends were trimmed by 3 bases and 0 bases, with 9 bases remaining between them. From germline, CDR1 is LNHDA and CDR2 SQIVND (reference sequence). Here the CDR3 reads CASSISLSSYNEQFF. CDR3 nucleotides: TGTGCCAGTAGTATCAGCTTAAGCTCCTACAATGAGCAGTTCTTC.

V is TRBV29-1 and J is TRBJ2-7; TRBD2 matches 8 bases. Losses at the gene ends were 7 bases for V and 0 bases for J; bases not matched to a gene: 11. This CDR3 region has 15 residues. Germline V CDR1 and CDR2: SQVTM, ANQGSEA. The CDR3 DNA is TGCAGCGGGCCCAAAACTAGCGGAATCTCCTACGAGCAGTACTTC. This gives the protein CSGPKTSGISYEQYF.

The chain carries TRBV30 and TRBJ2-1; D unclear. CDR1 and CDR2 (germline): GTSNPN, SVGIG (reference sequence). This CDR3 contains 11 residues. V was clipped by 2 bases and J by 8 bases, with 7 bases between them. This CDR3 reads CAWSFFDEQFF. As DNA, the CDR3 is TGTGCCTGGAGTTTCTTCGATGAGCAGTTCTTC.

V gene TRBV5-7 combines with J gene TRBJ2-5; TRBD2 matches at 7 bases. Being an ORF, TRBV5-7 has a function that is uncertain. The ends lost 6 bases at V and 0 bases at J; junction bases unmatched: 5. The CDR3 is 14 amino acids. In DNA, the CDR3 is TGTGCCAGCACTTTCCTAGCGGACCAAGAGACCCAGTACTTC. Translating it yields CASTFLADQETQYF.

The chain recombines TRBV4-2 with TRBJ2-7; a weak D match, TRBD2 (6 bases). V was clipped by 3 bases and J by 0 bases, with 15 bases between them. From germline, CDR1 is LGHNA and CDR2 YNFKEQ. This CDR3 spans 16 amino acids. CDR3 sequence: CASSQTEAGSSYEQYF. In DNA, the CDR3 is TGTGCCAGCAGCCAGACGGAGGCGGGAAGCTCCTACGAGCAGTACTTC.

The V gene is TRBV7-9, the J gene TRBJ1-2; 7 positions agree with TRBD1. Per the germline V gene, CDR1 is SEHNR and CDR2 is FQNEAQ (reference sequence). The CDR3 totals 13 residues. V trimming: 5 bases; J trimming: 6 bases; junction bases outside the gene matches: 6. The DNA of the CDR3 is TGTGCCAGCAGCCTCCGAACAGGGGATGGCTACACCTTC. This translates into CASSLRTGDGYTF.